This TCR beta chain was sequenced during a study of blood T cell repertoires in COVID-19. The overall study: Samples taken during acute and convalescent COVID-19 were collected in the United States, Italy and Spain. Sample material is recorded as cDNA or gDNA derived from T cells, B-cell-depleted T cells, or PBMCs.

Source study methods: Counts of nucleated cells, estimated from reference gene primer amplification, were obtained. Some clones are missing from TCRdb's copy, which holds only in-frame ones; the method was immunoSEQ multiplex PCR. V, J and clone size reflect that table, while D and trimming were determined from the DNA. Counted here are 120,000 to 150,000 clones, 80% to 90% occurring once; the ten biggest clones make up more than 6.5%. The TCR sequence derives from a woman in her 50s with active or convalescent COVID-19. The material sequenced was peripheral blood.

This CDR3 is CASSEFLAGVVGNTQYF. The CDR3 DNA reads TGTGCCAGCAGTGAGTTTCTAGCGGGGGTTGTCGGTAATACGCAGTATTTT. The chain joins TRBV25-1 to TRBJ2-3, with TRBD2 matching 10 bases. The ends lost 3 bases at V and 7 bases at J; junction bases unmatched: 13. CDR3 length: 17 residues. In germline, CDR1 is MGHDK, CDR2 SYGVNS.